This T cell receptor (beta chain) emerged from a study of PD-1 blockade in classical Hodgkin lymphoma. Exposure to brentuximab vedotin varied, and each patient had relapsed following autologous stem cell transplantation. Using immunoSEQ multiplex PCR, the repertoire was profiled, and TCRdb retains in-frame clones only, with some absent. The sample lists about 58,000 clones, 88% occurring once. Looked up from germline, CDR1 is SGDLS and CDR2 is YYNGEE. With 0 bases clipped from V and 8 bases from J, the junction kept 7 bases outside the gene matches. This CDR3 spans 15 amino acids. The source material was peripheral blood mononuclear cells (PBMCs), sampled before the second cycle of nivolumab. This clonotype was sampled from a human donor with classical Hodgkin lymphoma. This chain links TRBV9 with TRBJ1-2; 10 bases agree with TRBD1. This CDR3 is CASSVATGTGEGYTF. The CDR3 DNA follows: TGTGCCAGCAGCGTAGCGACCGGGACAGGGGAAGGCTACACCTTC.